This T cell receptor beta chain was captured by sequencing in a study of blood T cells in healthy people across ages. A second PCR, run for roughly 7 to 12 cycles, used a sample-barcoded 5' primer plus a J-beta primer mix. TCRdb passed the 5' RACE reads through MiXCR, listing each CDR3 protein once. The sample shows over 450,000 distinct CDR3 sequences, 24% of them seen only once. This clonotype was counted at least ten times. Healthy Caucasian individuals from Russia aged about 6 to 90 were enrolled as donors. Germline V gene lookup returns CDR1 SQVTM and CDR2 ANQGSEA. The length of the CDR3 is 14 residues. The ends lost 0 bases at V and 6 bases at J; junction bases unmatched: 3. The same data also contributed to another study, on T cells of mothers and their children. According to that study: The whole RNA yield was converted to cDNA, around 1.5 ug per 15 ul.

Sequences were obtained from blood. The source of this sequence is a boy under 18 in good health. V gene TRBV29-1 combines with J gene TRBJ1-1; 11 bases line up with TRBD1. The CDR3 region has the DNA TGCAGCGTTGAAGACCAGGACAGGGGGCCTGAAGCTTTCTTT. Amino acids: CSVEDQDRGPEAFF.